These 29 T cell receptor beta chains were sequenced from one sample in a study of blood T cell repertoires in COVID-19. Measured with immunoSEQ multiplex PCR; TCRdb has only the in-frame clones, and not every one. The table includes about 250,000 clones, around 81% detected once. Material for sequencing was peripheral blood. The receptors were sampled from a man aged 45-65 years with active or convalescent COVID-19.

This chain links TRBV6-5 with TRBJ1-2; the match to TRBD1 covers 8 bases. Germline V gene sequence: CDR1 MNHEY, CDR2 SVGAGI. This CDR3 contains 13 residues. The junction had 7 bases not matched to a gene; V was cut back by 6 bases and J by 7 bases. CDR3 nucleotide sequence: TGTGCCAGCAGACGGACAGGGAACGGTGGCTACACCTTC. Residues: CASRRTGNGGYTF.

This clone was counted once. The same CDR3 is also encoded by other DNA sequences in this sample. The gene calls are TRBV18 and TRBJ2-1; 10 bases line up with TRBD2. CDR3 size: 15 residues. The germline V gene encodes CDR1 KGHSH and CDR2 LQKENI. With 2 bases clipped from V and 2 bases from J, the junction kept 0 bases outside the gene matches. The CDR3 reads CASSPTSGAYNEQFF. CDR3 in DNA: TGTGCCAGCTCACCAACTAGCGGGGCCTACAATGAGCAGTTCTTC.

The V and J genes are TRBV9 and TRBJ2-5; tentative D call: TRBD1 (6 bases). Trimming removed 3 bases at V and 5 bases at J, with 14 bases between. Germline V gene sequence: CDR1 SGDLS, CDR2 YYNGEE. The CDR3 totals 14 residues. CDR3 coding DNA: TGTGCCAGCAGCGCTGGGGACATGACGGAGACCCAGTACTTC. Encoded protein: CASSAGDMTETQYF. Drawing the rest from reference TRBV9 and TRBJ2-5, the complete variable domain is DSGVTQTPKHLITATGQRVTLRCSPRSGDLSVYWYQQSLDQGLQFLIQYYNGEERAKGNILERFSAQQFPDLHSELNLSSLELGDSALYFCASSAGDMTETQYFGPGTRLLVL.

This rearrangement joins TRBV7-8 to TRBJ1-1; a possible D gene is TRBD1 (5 bases). CDR1 is SGHVS, CDR2 FQNEAQ, per germline. Trimming stripped 5 bases from V and 1 base from J, with 11 bases between. CDR3 length: 14 residues. The CDR3 DNA reads TGTGCCAGCAGCGTTGGGACTTCGAACACTGAAGCTTTCTTT. Translation: CASSVGTSNTEAFF.

The gene calls are TRBV10-3 and TRBJ1-3; 10 nucleotides agree with TRBD1. J was trimmed by 2 bases and V by 10 bases; bases with no gene match: 5. There are 14 residues in the CDR3. Germline CDR1 reads ENHRY; CDR2 reads SYGVKD. The DNA of the CDR3 is TGTGCCACCCGACAGGGGGCTGCTGGAAACACCATATATTTT. This translates into CATRQGAAGNTIYF.

V and J are TRBV5-1 and TRBJ1-6, with 7 bases aligning to TRBD1. This CDR3 comprises 15 residues. V shed 0 bases and J 7 bases; nucleotides not matched to a gene: 4. The V gene's germline CDR1 is SGHRS and CDR2 YFSETQ. The CDR3 bases are TGCGCCAGCAGCTTGGCCGAAGGGGGCAATTCACCCCTCCACTTT. Translation: CASSLAEGGNSPLHF.

The V gene is TRBV6-1, the J gene TRBJ1-5; D might be TRBD1 (6 bases). The CDR3 has 14 residues. V lost 2 bases, J lost 6 bases, and 11 bases lay in between. Per germline, CDR1 MNHNS and CDR2 SASEGT. The CDR3 loop is CASSERAGVQPQHF. DNA for the CDR3: TGTGCCAGCAGTGAAAGGGCAGGGGTTCAGCCCCAGCATTTT.

This chain connects TRBV30 to TRBJ2-7, with TRBD1 identical over 7 bases. In germline, CDR1 is GTSNPN, CDR2 SVGIG (reference sequence). This CDR3 is 13 amino acids long. V was clipped by 0 bases and J by 6 bases; unmatched bases: 5. The CDR3 bases are TGTGCCTGGAGTGTCGGCAGGGGGTTCGAGCAGTACTTC. This translates into CAWSVGRGFEQYF.

This chain links TRBV28 with TRBJ2-7; TRBD2 matches at 13 bases. CDR1 MDHEN and CDR2 SYDVKM come from the germline V gene. The CDR3 consists of 18 residues. The trim removed 6 bases at V and 6 bases at J, leaving 17 bases unmatched. The CDR3: CASSEPGLAGRVFSEQYF. CDR3 in DNA: TGTGCCAGCAGCGAGCCGGGACTAGCGGGGAGGGTGTTCTCCGAGCAGTACTTC.

The chain is built from TRBV27 and TRBJ1-5, with 9 bases identical to TRBD1. The J segment lost 3 bases and the V segment lost 2 bases, leaving 5 bases of the junction unmatched. Germline CDR1 and CDR2: MNHEY and SMNVEV (reference sequence). The CDR3 loop spans 16 amino acids. The CDR3: CASSLRGTGINQPQHF. The CDR3 DNA reads TGTGCCAGCAGTTTAAGGGGGACAGGGATCAATCAGCCCCAGCATTTT.

This rearrangement joins TRBV28 to TRBJ1-2, with 8 bases that match TRBD1. CDR3 length equals 15 residues. The ends lost 5 bases at V and 1 base at J; junction bases unmatched: 6. Germline V gene lookup returns CDR1 MDHEN and CDR2 SYDVKM. DNA for the CDR3: TGTGCCAGCAGTCAACAGGGGGGGGATAACTATGGCTACACCTTC. Protein: CASSQQGGDNYGYTF.

The chain recombines TRBV24-1 with TRBJ2-5; D possibly corresponds to TRBD2 (5 bases). The ends were cut back, 4 bases at V and 3 bases at J, with 17 bases in the middle. The CDR3 is made up of 16 amino acids. CDR1 is KGHDR and CDR2 is SFDVKD in the germline V gene. In DNA, the CDR3 is TGTGCCACCAGTGACCTTAACGCAGCGGATAAAGAGACCCAGTACTTC. Protein product: CATSDLNAADKETQYF.

V is TRBV5-6 and J is TRBJ1-5; 9 nucleotides agree with TRBD1. The germline CDR1 and CDR2 sequences are SGHDT and YYEEEE. V dropped 5 bases and J dropped 5; count of bases not matched to a gene: 11. CDR3 length: 16 residues. The CDR3 coding sequence is TGTGCCAGCAGTGGAACCGGGACAGGGCTCTATCAGCCCCAGCATTTT. Translation: CASSGTGTGLYQPQHF.

This rearrangement joins TRBV5-4 to TRBJ1-2; a possible D gene is TRBD1 (6 bases). Trimming removed 4 bases from V and 6 bases from J, with 10 bases in between. The CDR3 contains 12 residues. Looked up from germline, CDR1 is SGHNT and CDR2 is YYREEE (reference sequence). The CDR3 DNA reads as TGTGCCAGCAGCCCCCGGGACAATGGCTACACCTTC. Translating it yields CASSPRDNGYTF.

This chain joins TRBV5-4 and TRBJ2-2; 7 nucleotides agree with TRBD2. J was trimmed by 3 bases and V by 3 bases; bases with no gene match: 5. The germline gives CDR1 SGHNT, CDR2 YYREEE (reference sequence). The CDR3 length is 15 residues. The CDR3 sequence: CASSSGTTDTGELFF. DNA for the CDR3: TGTGCCAGCAGCTCCGGGACTACCGACACCGGGGAGCTGTTTTTT.

This clone is a singleton in its sample. For the CDR3, the DNA is TGTGCCAGCAGTCTCGACAGGGTTGAGGGGCAAACCTTC. It is translated as CASSLDRVEGQTF. This chain connects TRBV11-2 to TRBJ1-2; 7 bases fit TRBD1. CDR1 is SGHAT and CDR2 is FQNNGV in the germline V gene. The V and J ends lost 6 bases and 14 bases, in that order; junction bases with no gene match: 15. CDR3 length: 13 amino acids.

The chain has TRBV20-1 and TRBJ2-7; TRBD2 aligns across 7 bases. CDR3 length equals 13 residues. V dropped 6 bases and J dropped 3; count of bases not matched to a gene: 8. CDR1 is DFQATT, CDR2 SNEGSKA, per germline (reference sequence). This CDR3 is CSASGLADYEQYF. The CDR3 coding sequence is TGCAGTGCCAGTGGGCTAGCGGACTACGAGCAGTACTTC.

The V and J genes are TRBV5-8 and TRBJ1-4, with TRBD1 as a possible D gene (6 bases). This CDR3 is 15 amino acids long. Per germline, CDR1 SGHTS and CDR2 YDEGEE. V dropped 3 bases and J dropped 8 bases, with 17 bases sitting between them. The CDR3 sequence: CASSSTGGVGEKLFF. The CDR3 coding sequence is TGTGCCAGCAGCTCGACGGGGGGCGTTGGGGAAAAACTGTTTTTT.

The count of this clone is one. Other nucleotide sequences from this sample produce the same CDR3. This chain joins TRBV3-1 (or the pseudogene TRBV3-2) and TRBJ1-2; no clear D. V was cut by 1 base and J by 0 bases, with 6 bases left in between. The CDR3 covers 14 residues. From germline, CDR1 is LGHDT and CDR2 YNNKEL (reference sequence). The CDR3 DNA reads as TGTGCCAGCAGCCAAGGCACAGCTAACTATGGCTACACCTTC. Amino acid sequence: CASSQGTANYGYTF.

This clone was counted only a few times. This sequence joins TRBV11-3 and TRBJ1-2; TRBD1 matches at 11 bases. The ends lost 7 bases at V and 6 bases at J; junction bases unmatched: 10. The germline CDR1 and CDR2 sequences are SGHNT and YENEEA. The CDR3 extends over 15 amino acids. DNA of the CDR3: TGTGCCAGCAAAGTTCGGGACAGGGGGAGGGATGGCTACACCTTC. Amino acids: CASKVRDRGRDGYTF.

The rearrangement uses TRBV19 and TRBJ1-3; 8 bases are a match to TRBD1. This CDR3 spans 22 amino acids. J was trimmed by 0 bases and V by 6 bases; bases with no gene match: 25. Germline CDR1 reads LNHDA; CDR2 reads SQIVND (reference sequence). The CDR3: CASSPKRFWGRQGSYSGNTIYF. The CDR3 coding sequence is TGTGCCAGTAGCCCCAAAAGGTTTTGGGGAAGACAGGGGTCTTACTCTGGAAACACCATATATTTT.

The gene calls are TRBV28 and TRBJ1-2; 7 nucleotides agree with TRBD1. V lost 6 bases and J lost 2; bases outside the gene matches: 9. CDR1 and CDR2 (germline): MDHEN, SYDVKM. The CDR3 totals 15 residues. CDR3 DNA sequence: TGTGCCAGCAGAATCCGACAGGGATTAAACTATGGCTACACCTTC. Protein sequence: CASRIRQGLNYGYTF.

This clone appeared once. This chain links TRBV3-1 (or the pseudogene TRBV3-2) with TRBJ2-5, with a weak D call TRBD2 (6 bases). The CDR3 loop spans 14 amino acids. V was cut by 4 bases and J by 7 bases, with 16 bases left in between. Germline-derived CDR1 and CDR2 are LGHDT and YNNKEL (reference sequence). DNA for the CDR3: TGTGCCAGCAGCCCCGGTTCCGGAGGGTGGACCCAGTACTTC. Residues: CASSPGSGGWTQYF.

The gene calls are TRBV7-6 and TRBJ1-1, with TRBD1 as a possible D gene (6 bases). With 5 bases removed from V and 2 bases from J, the gap between germline ends came to 15 bases. The CDR3 sequence is 15 residues long. CDR1 is SGHVS, CDR2 FNYEAQ, per germline. The CDR3 here is CASSLIQGSNTEAFF. CDR3 DNA: TGTGCCAGCAGCCTGATTCAGGGGAGTAACACTGAAGCTTTCTTT.

The chain employs TRBV6-2 or TRBV6-3 and TRBJ2-5; D remains unclear. Per the germline V gene, CDR1 is MNHEY and CDR2 is SVGEGT. Deletions cut 4 bases from V and 5 bases from J, with 29 bases between. The CDR3 covers 19 residues. CDR3 in amino acids: CASSSIVSSQPVLRETQYF. CDR3 nucleotides: TGTGCCAGCAGTTCCATCGTCTCTTCCCAACCCGTATTGCGGGAGACCCAGTACTTC.

In DNA, the CDR3 is TGTGCCATTCCCCGGGAGCCCTATAGCAATCAGCCCCAGCATTTT. It encodes CAIPREPYSNQPQHF. This chain links TRBV6-5 with TRBJ1-5; D remains unclear. V lost 10 bases, J lost 0 bases, and 16 bases lay in between. Germline-derived CDR1 and CDR2 are MNHEY and SVGAGI. The CDR3 is 15 amino acids.

The V gene is TRBV28, the J gene TRBJ1-4; D gene ambiguous. V was clipped by 2 bases and J by 10 bases, with 14 bases between them. The CDR3 is 14 residues long. Per germline, CDR1 MDHEN and CDR2 SYDVKM. The CDR3: CASSLPPHAGKLFF. CDR3 coding DNA: TGTGCCAGCAGTTTACCCCCCCACGCCGGAAAACTGTTTTTT.

The J gene is TRBJ2-7, the V gene TRBV29-1; 11 nucleotides align to TRBD2. Looked up from germline, CDR1 is SQVTM and CDR2 is ANQGSEA. V lost 0 bases to trimming and J lost 6 bases; unmatched junction nucleotides: 7. The CDR3 spans 15 residues. CDR3 DNA sequence: TGCAGCGTTGAAGATCGGGCTAGCGGGGGGCGCGAGCAGTACTTC. The encoded protein is CSVEDRASGGREQYF.

A remark on this clone: Germline is not matched at one junction end, which may reflect a read error. V usage is TRBV12-3 or TRBV12-4 and J usage is TRBJ2-1; the match to TRBD2 covers 7 bases. The CDR3 sequence is 11 residues long. CDR3 DNA: TGTGCCAGCAGTCGAGCGGGGCTTTGGCTCTTC. Its translation is CASSRAGLWLF.